This T cell receptor beta chain emerged from a study of neurological immune-mediated disorders. One entry per CDR3 protein, called by TCRdb with MiXCR from the 5' RACE reads. The profile shows approximately 50,000 distinct CDR3 sequences, 9% to 12% of them singletons. CDR3 length equals 15 residues. After removal of 7 bases from V and 5 bases from J, the junction contained 13 bases not matched to a gene. Per the germline V gene, CDR1 is MNHEY and CDR2 is SMNVEV (reference sequence). This clonotype was observed at least ten times. Sequencing was performed on PBMCs. The chain recombines TRBV27 with TRBJ2-5; 7 bases match TRBD1. This sequence was found in a man in his 70s with HTLV-1-associated myelopathy (HAM/TSP). The CDR3, as DNA: TGTGCCAGCAACGAACTAGGGGGCGGATTGGAGACCCAGTACTTC. Protein: CASNELGGGLETQYF.